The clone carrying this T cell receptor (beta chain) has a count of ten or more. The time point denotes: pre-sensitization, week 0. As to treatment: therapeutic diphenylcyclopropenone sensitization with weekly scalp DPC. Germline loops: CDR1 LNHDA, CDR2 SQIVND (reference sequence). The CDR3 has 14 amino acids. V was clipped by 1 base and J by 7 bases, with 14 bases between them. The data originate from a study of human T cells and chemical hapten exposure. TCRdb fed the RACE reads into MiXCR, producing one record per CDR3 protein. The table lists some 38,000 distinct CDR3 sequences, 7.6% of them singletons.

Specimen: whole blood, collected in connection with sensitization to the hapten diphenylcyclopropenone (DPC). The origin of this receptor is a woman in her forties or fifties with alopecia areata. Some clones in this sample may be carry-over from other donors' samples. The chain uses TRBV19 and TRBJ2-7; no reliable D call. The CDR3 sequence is CASSIARRSGEQYF. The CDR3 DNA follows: TGTGCCAGTAGTATAGCTCGGAGAAGTGGAGAGCAGTACTTC.